The sequence of this TCR beta chain was determined in a study of T cells in tumors after PD-1 blockade. This clone occurred a few times. Germline CDR1 reads MNHEY; CDR2 reads SVGAGI. V was shortened by 5 bases and J by 0 bases, with 14 bases between the two germline ends. The CDR3 has 15 residues. The table came from immunoSEQ multiplex PCR; TCRdb's copy has only in-frame clones and leaves some out. The data contain approximately 60,000 clones, about 80% of them singletons. The receptor was isolated from a human donor with basal cell carcinoma. The genes are TRBV6-5 and TRBJ2-7; D gene unclear. The sample in question was PBMCs, obtained before anti-PD-1 treatment. CDR3 amino acids: CASSMVQTGSYEQYF. Written as DNA, the CDR3 is TGTGCCAGCAGTATGGTCCAAACGGGCTCCTACGAGCAGTACTTC.